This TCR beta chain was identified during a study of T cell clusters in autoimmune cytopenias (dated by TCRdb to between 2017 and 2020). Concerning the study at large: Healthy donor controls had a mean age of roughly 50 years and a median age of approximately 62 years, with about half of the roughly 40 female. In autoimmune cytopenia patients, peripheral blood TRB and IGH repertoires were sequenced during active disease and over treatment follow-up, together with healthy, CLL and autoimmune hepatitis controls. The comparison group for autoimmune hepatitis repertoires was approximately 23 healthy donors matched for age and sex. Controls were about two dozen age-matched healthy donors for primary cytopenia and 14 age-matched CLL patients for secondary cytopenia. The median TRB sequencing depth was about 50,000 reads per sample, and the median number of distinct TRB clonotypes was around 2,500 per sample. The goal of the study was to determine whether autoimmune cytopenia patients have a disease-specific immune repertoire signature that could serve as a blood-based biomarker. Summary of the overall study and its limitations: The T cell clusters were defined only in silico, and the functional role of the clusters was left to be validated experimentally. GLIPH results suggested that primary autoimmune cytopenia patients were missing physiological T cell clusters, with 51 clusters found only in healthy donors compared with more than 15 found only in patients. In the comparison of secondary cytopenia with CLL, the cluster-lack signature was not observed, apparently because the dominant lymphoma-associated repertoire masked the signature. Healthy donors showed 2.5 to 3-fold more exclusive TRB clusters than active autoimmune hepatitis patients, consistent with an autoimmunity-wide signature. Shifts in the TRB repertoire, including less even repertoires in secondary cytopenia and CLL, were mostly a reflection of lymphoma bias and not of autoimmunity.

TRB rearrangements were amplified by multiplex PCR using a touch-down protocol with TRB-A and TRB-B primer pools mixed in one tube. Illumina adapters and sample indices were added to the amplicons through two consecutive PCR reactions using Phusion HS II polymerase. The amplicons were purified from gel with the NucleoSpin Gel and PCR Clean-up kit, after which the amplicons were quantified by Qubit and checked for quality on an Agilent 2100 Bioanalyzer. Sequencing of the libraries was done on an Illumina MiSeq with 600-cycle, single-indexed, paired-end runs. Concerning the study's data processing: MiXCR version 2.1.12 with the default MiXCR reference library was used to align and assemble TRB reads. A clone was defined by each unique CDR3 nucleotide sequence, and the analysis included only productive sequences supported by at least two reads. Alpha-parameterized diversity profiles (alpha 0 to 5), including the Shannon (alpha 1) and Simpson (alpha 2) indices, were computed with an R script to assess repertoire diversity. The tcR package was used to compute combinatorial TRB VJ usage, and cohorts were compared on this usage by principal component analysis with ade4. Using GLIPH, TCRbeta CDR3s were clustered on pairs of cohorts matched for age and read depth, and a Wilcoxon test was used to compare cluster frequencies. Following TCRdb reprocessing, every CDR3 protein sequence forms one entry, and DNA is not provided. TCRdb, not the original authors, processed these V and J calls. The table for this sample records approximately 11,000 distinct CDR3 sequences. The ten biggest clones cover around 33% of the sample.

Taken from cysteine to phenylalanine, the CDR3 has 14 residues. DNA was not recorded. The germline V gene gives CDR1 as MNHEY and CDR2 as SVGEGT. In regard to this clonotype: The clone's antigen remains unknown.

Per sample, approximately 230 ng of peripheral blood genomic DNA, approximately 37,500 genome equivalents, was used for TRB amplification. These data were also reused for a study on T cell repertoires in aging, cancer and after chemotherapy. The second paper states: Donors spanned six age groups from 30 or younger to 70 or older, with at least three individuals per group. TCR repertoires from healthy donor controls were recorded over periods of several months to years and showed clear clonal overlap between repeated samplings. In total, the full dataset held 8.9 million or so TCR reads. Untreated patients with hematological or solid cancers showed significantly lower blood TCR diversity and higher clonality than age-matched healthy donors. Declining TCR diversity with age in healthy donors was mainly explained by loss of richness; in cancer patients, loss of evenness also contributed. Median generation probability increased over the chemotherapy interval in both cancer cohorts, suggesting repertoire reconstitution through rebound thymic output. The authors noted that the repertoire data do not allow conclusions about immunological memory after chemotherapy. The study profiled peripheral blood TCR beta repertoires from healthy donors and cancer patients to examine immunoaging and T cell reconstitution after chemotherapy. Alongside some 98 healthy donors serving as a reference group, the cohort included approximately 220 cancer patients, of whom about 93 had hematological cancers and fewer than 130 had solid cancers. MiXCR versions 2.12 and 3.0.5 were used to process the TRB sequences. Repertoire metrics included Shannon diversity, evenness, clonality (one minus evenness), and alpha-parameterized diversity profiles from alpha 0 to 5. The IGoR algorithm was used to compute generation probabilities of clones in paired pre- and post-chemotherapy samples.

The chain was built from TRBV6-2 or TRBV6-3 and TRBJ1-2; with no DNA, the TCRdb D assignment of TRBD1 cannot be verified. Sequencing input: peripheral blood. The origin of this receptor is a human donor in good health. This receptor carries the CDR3 CASTIPGTNYGYTF.